This paragraph covers one TCR beta chain sequence. The antigen is unknown. TCRdb re-analysed the RT-PCR reads in MiXCR, keeping a single row per CDR3 protein. This table has about half a million distinct CDR3 sequences, 6% to 9% appearing once. This record comes from a study of response to subunit inactivated influenza vaccine. General study results and limits: Authors suggested each seasonal influenza vaccination recruits few new T cells.

Germline CDR1 MNHEY, CDR2 SVGEGT. V was cut by 6 bases and J by 4 bases, with 13 bases left in between. The CDR3 has 13 residues. The source was PBMCs from blood, collected roughly 24 months after vaccination. This sequence originates from a man aged 50 to 69 who received an inactivated influenza vaccine. The V and J genes are TRBV6-2 or TRBV6-3 and TRBJ2-7; D ambiguous. The CDR3 DNA is TGTGCCAGCAGAGAACAAGGGCCGTACGAGCAGTACTTC. Translating gives CASREQGPYEQYF.